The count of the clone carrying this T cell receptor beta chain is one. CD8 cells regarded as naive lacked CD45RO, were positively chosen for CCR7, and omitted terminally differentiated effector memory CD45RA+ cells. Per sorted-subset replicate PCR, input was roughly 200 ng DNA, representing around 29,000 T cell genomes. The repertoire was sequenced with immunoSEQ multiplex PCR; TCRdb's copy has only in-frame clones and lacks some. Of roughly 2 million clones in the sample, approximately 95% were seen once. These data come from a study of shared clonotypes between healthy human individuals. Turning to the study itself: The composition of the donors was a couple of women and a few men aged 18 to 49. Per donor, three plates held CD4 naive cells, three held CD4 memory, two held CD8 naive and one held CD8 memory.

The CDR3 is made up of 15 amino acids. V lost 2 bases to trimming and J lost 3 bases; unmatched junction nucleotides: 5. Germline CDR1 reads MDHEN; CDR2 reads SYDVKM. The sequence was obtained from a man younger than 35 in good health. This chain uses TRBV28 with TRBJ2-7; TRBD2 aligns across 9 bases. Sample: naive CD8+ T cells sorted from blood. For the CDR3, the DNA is TGTGCCAGCAGTTTAAAAGGTAGCGGGGGCTACGAGCAGTACTTC. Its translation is CASSLKGSGGYEQYF.